This T cell receptor beta chain was identified during a study of CD8 T cells in ankylosing spondylitis. One entry per CDR3 protein, called by TCRdb with MiXCR from the 5' RACE reads. The repertoire holds 230,000 or so distinct CDR3 sequences, with 20% to 30% as singletons. The germline CDR1 and CDR2 sequences are SQVTM and ANQGSEA. The CDR3 spans 14 residues. The V and J ends lost 4 bases and 7 bases, in that order; junction bases with no gene match: 6. Study results and limitations: Disease-linked clones were reportedly significantly enriched in matched ankylosing spondylitis synovial fluid.

As to this clonotype: Its cognate antigen is unknown.

The sequenced sample was blood, either unsorted or a sorted T cell fraction (not recorded which). V gene TRBV29-1 combines with J gene TRBJ2-2, with 10 nucleotides matching TRBD2. The origin of this receptor is a male donor with ankylosing spondylitis or in good health (not recorded which). CDR3 sequence (DNA): TGCAGCGTTGGGAGCGGGGGGGTAGGCGGGGAGCTGTTTTTT. Protein sequence: CSVGSGGVGGELFF.